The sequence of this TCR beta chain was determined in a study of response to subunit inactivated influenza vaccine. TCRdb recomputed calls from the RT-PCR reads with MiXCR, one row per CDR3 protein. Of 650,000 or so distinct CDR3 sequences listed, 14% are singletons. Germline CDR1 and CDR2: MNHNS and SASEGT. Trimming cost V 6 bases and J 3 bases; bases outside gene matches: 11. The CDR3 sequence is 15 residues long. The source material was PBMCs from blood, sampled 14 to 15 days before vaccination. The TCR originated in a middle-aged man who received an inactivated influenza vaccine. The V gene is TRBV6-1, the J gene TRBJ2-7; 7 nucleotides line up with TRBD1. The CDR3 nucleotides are TGTGCCAGCAGCCTCACTGGGACAGCTATCTACGAGCAGTACTTC. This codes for CASSLTGTAIYEQYF.